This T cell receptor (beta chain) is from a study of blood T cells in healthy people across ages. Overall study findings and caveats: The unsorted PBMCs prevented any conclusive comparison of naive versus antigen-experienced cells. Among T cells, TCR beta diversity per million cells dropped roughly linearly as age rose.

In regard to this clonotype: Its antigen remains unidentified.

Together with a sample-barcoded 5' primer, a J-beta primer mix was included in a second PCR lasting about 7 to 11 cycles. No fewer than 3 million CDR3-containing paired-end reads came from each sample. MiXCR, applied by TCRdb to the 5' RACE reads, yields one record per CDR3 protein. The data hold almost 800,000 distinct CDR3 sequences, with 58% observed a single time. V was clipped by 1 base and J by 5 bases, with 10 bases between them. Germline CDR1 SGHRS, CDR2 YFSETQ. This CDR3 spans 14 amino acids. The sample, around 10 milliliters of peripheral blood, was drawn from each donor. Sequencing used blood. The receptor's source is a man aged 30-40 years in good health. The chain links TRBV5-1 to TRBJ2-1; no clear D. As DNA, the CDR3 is TGCGCCAGCAGCTTGACTTGGGGAAACAATGAGCAGTTCTTC. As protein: CASSLTWGNNEQFF.